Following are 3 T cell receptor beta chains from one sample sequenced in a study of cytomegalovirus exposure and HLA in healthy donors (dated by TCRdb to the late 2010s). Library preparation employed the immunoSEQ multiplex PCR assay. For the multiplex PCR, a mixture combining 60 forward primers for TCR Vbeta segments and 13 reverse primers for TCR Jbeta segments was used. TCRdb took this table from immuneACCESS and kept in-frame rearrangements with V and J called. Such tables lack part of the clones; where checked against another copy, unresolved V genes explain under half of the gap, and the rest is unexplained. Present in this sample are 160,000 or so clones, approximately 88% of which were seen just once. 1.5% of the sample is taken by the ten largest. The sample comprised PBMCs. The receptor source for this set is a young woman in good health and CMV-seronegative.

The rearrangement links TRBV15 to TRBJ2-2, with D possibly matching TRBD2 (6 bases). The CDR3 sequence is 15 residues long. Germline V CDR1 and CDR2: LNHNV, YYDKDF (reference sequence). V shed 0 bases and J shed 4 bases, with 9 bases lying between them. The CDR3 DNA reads TGTGCCACCAGCAGAGAGGGGGGAGGCACCGGGGAGCTGTTTTTT. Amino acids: CATSREGGGTGELFF.

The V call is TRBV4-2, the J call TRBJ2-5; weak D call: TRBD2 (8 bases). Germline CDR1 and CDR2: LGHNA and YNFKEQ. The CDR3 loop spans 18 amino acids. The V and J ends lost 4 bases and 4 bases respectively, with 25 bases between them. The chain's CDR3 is CASSPGVGGGGPRETQYF. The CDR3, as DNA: TGTGCCAGCAGCCCCGGTGTAGGGGGCGGGGGGCCTAGAGAGACCCAGTACTTC.

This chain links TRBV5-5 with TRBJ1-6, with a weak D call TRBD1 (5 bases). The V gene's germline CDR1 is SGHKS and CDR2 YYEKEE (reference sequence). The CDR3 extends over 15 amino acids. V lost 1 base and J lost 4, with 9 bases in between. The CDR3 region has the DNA TGTGCCAGCAGCTTGTACCGGGGGTATAATTCACCCCTCCACTTT. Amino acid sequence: CASSLYRGYNSPLHF.